The clone carrying this T cell receptor (beta chain) has only a few counts. Antigen: not known. TRB rearrangements spanning V, D and J were amplified using mixed TRB-A/B primers. A single record per CDR3 protein comes from TCRdb applying MiXCR to the multiplex PCR reads. In the table there are some 10,000 distinct CDR3 sequences, around 35% of which are singletons. Per germline, CDR1 MNHEY and CDR2 SVGEGT. Trimming removed 2 bases from V and 1 base from J; junction bases left unmatched: 11. There are 21 residues in the CDR3. The data were obtained in a study of T cell repertoires in aging, cancer and after chemotherapy. The study's findings and limits: Immunological memory after chemotherapy cannot be judged from the repertoire data. In each cancer cohort, median generation probability increased across chemotherapy, suggesting thymic output rebounded.

Amplification of TCR beta used genomic DNA extracted from peripheral blood. This receptor was identified in a human donor in good health. The V gene is TRBV6-2 or TRBV6-3, the J gene TRBJ2-4; 16 nucleotides agree with TRBD2. The sequenced material came from blood. CDR3 region: CASSYRGTSGRAGMAKNIQYF. The CDR3 DNA reads TGTGCCAGCAGTTACCGCGGGACTAGCGGGAGGGCGGGTATGGCCAAAAACATTCAGTACTTC.